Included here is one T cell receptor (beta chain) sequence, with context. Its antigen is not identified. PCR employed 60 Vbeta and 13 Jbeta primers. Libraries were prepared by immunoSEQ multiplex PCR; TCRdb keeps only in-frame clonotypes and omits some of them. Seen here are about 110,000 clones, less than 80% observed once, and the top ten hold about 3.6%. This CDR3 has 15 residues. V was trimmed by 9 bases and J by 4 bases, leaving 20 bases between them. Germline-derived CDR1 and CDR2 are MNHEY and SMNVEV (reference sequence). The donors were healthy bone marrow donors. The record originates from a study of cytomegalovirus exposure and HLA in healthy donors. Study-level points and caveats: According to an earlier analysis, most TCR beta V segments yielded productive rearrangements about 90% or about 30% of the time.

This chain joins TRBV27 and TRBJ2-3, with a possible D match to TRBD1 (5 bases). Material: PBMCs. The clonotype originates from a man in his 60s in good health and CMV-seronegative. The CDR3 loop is CASSIGRVGADTQYF. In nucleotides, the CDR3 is TGTGCCAGTTCTATAGGCAGGGTAGGGGCAGATACGCAGTATTTT.